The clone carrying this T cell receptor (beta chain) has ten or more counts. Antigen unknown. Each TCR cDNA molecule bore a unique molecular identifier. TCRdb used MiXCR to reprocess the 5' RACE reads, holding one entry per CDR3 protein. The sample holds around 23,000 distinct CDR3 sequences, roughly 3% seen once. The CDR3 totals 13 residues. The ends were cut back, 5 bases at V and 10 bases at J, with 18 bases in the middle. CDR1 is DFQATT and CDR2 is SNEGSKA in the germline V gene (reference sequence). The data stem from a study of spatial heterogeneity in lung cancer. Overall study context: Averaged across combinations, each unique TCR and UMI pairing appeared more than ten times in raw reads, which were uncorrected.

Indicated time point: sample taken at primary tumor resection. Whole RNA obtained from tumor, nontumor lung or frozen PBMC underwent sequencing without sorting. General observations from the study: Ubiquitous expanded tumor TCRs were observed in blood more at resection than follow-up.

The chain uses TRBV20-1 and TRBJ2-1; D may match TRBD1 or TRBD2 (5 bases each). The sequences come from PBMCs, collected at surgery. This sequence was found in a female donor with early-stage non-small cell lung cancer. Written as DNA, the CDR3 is TGCAGTGCTTCGGGACGTAGCCGCGGGGAGCAGTTCTTC. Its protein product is CSASGRSRGEQFF.